Detailed here is one T cell receptor (beta chain). Method: immunoSEQ multiplex PCR; TCRdb's copy keeps in-frame clones and lacks some. This table has almost 90,000 clones, roughly 84% appearing once. This entry comes from a study of control samples from healthy donors and cancer patients. CDR1 is KGHDR, CDR2 SFDVKD, per germline. CDR3 size: 17 residues. After removal of 4 bases from V and 1 base from J, the junction contained 6 bases not matched to a gene. Sequencing input: blood. This TCR came from a woman between 40 and 55 years old in good health. The chain combines TRBV24-1 with TRBJ2-1; 10 nucleotides align to TRBD1. CDR3 DNA sequence: TGTGCCACCAGTGACAAGACAGGGGGCAAGTCCTACAATGAGCAGTTCTTC. Encoded protein: CATSDKTGGKSYNEQFF.